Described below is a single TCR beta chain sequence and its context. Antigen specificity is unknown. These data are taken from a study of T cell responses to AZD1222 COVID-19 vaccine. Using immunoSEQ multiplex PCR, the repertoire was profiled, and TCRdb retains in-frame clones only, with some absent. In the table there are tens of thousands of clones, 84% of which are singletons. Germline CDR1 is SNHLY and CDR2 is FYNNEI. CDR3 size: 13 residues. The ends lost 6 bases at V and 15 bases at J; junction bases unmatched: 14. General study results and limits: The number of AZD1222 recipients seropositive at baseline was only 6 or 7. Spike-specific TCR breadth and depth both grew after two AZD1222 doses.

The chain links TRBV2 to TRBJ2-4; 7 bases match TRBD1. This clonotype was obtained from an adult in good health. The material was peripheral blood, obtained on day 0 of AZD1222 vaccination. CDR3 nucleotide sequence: TGTGCCAGCAGCCCTGGGGACAGACCTTTTCGGTACTTC. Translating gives CASSPGDRPFRYF.